Each of the 11 T cell receptor beta chains below was sequenced from the same sample in a study of cytomegalovirus exposure and HLA in healthy donors. Use of 60 Vbeta and 13 Jbeta primers characterized the PCR. This table comes from immunoSEQ multiplex PCR, and its TCRdb copy is limited to in-frame clones, with some not included. The sample contains 20,000 to 25,000 clones, 60% to 80% of which appear only once. The sample taken for sequencing was PBMCs. These receptors were collected from a male donor in good health and CMV-seronegative.

As to this clone: Mismatch with germline at one junction end may stem from a read error. This chain uses TRBV2 with TRBJ2-5; D possibly corresponds to TRBD2 (5 bases). CDR3 length: 15 residues. The germline V gene encodes CDR1 SNHLY and CDR2 FYNNEI. The chain's CDR3 is CASKAQRAPQEAQYF. In nucleotides, the CDR3 is TGTGCCAGCAAGGCCCAGAGGGCCCCACAAGAGGCCCAGTACTTC.

The CDR3 nucleotides are TGTGCCAGCCGGGACAGCCCTTTCTCTGGAAACACCATATATTTT. As protein: CASRDSPFSGNTIYF. The chain employs TRBV6-1 and TRBJ1-3, with 7 positions matching TRBD1. CDR3 length: 15 amino acids. Germline CDR1 reads MNHNS; CDR2 reads SASEGT. Trimming cost V 8 bases and J 0 bases; bases outside gene matches: 7.

The genes are TRBV28 and TRBJ1-2, with a tentative D call TRBD1 (6 bases). The CDR3 runs to 15 residues. The germline V gene encodes CDR1 MDHEN and CDR2 SYDVKM. V was trimmed by 6 bases and J by 4 bases, leaving 18 bases between them. The CDR3 nucleotides are TGTGCCAGCAGGCCTAGTGGGGGGGCGGGCTATGGCTACACCTTC. It yields the protein CASRPSGGAGYGYTF.

This clone came up once. The chain carries TRBV5-4 and TRBJ1-2; TRBD1 is a possible D gene (5 bases). The CDR3 extends over 13 amino acids. Looked up from germline, CDR1 is SGHNT and CDR2 is YYREEE (reference sequence). V was cut by 4 bases and J by 2 bases, with 9 bases left in between. CDR3 loop: CASSRGENYGYTF. As DNA, the CDR3 is TGTGCCAGCAGCCGGGGGGAGAACTATGGCTACACCTTC.

V is TRBV6-5 and J is TRBJ2-5; perhaps TRBD2 as D (5 bases). Trimming stripped 2 bases from V and 5 bases from J, with 12 bases between. The CDR3 has 14 amino acids. Per germline, CDR1 MNHEY and CDR2 SVGAGI. CDR3 nucleotides: TGTGCCAGCAGTTACGGCGGGCAAAGGGAGACCCAGTACTTC. It yields the protein CASSYGGQRETQYF.

This clone was counted between two and nine times. The gene calls are TRBV18 and TRBJ2-7; D remains unclear. The germline V gene has CDR1 KGHSH and CDR2 LQKENI. V gave up 2 bases and J gave up 0 bases, with 5 bases separating them. This CDR3 is built from 13 residues. CDR3 region: CASSPGRSYEQYF. CDR3 in DNA: TGTGCCAGCTCACCAGGCCGCTCCTACGAGCAGTACTTC.

This chain connects TRBV4-3 to TRBJ2-6; TRBD1 might be the D (5 bases). V lost 1 base and J 0 bases, leaving 16 bases between the germline ends. Germline V lookup: CDR1 LGHNA, CDR2 YSLEER. The CDR3 spans 19 residues. CDR3 DNA sequence: TGCGCCAGCAGCCAAGCGTTCGTAGGGGTTAGCTCTGGGGCCAACGTCCTGACTTTC. Protein sequence: CASSQAFVGVSSGANVLTF.

V gene TRBV6-1 combines with J gene TRBJ2-4; tentative D call: TRBD2 (6 bases). V was clipped by 0 bases and J by 1 base, with 7 bases between them. This CDR3 is built from 15 residues. Germline CDR1 MNHNS, CDR2 SASEGT. CDR3 amino acids: CASSEAEGAKNIQYF. CDR3 bases: TGTGCCAGCAGTGAAGCGGAGGGGGCCAAAAACATTCAGTACTTC.

The DNA of the CDR3 is TGCAGCGCCCGGGGGGGGGTCTCCTACGAGCAGTACTTC. Encoded protein: CSARGGVSYEQYF. The genes are TRBV29-1 and TRBJ2-7, with TRBD2 matching over 8 bases. V was pared by 7 bases and J by 0 bases, with 5 bases of the junction left unmatched. The CDR3 is made up of 13 amino acids. The V gene's germline CDR1 is SQVTM and CDR2 ANQGSEA.

V usage is TRBV4-2 and J usage is TRBJ1-2; D is undetermined. The V and J ends lost 4 bases and 3 bases respectively, with 21 bases between them. This CDR3 is built from 17 residues. Looked up from germline, CDR1 is LGHNA and CDR2 is YNFKEQ. This CDR3 is CASSPLLGRTGDYGYTF. CDR3 nucleotide sequence: TGTGCCAGCAGCCCGTTGCTAGGGAGAACCGGAGACTATGGCTACACCTTC.

This chain connects TRBV28 to TRBJ1-1; 10 bases fit TRBD1. Looked up from germline, CDR1 is MDHEN and CDR2 is SYDVKM. The J segment lost 4 bases and the V segment lost 7 bases, leaving 3 bases of the junction unmatched. The CDR3 is made up of 13 amino acids. CDR3 residues: CASIRTGGTEAFF. The CDR3 region has the DNA TGTGCCAGCATACGGACAGGGGGCACTGAAGCTTTCTTT. The complete variable domain, with remaining parts taken from reference TRBV28 and TRBJ1-1, reads DVKVTQSSRYLVKRTGEKVFLECVQDMDHENMFWYRQDPGLGLRLIYFSYDVKMKEKGDIPEGYSVSREKKERFSLILESASTNQTSMYLCASIRTGGTEAFFGQGTRLTVV.